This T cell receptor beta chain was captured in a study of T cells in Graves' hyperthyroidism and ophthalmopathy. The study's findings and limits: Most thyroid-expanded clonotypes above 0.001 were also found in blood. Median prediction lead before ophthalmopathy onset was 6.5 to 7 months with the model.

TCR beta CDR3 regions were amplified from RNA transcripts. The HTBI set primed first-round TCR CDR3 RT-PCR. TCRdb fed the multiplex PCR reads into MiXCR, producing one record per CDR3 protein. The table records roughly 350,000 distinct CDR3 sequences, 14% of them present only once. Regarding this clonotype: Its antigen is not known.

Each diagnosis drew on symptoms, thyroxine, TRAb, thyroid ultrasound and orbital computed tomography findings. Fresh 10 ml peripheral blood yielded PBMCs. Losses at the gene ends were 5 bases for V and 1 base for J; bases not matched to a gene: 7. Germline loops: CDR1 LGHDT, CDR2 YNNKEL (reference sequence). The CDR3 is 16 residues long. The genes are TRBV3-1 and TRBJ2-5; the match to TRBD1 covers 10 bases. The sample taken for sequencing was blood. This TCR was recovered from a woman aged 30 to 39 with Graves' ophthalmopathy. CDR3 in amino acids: CASSSGTGDSQETQYF. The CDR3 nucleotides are TGTGCCAGCAGCTCCGGGACAGGGGACAGCCAAGAGACCCAGTACTTC.